This T cell receptor (beta chain) came from a study of spatial heterogeneity in lung cancer. As to time point: sample taken at primary tumor resection. TCRdb analysed the 5' RACE reads with MiXCR anew, one entry per CDR3 protein. This table has 5,700 or so distinct CDR3 sequences, over 3.5% appearing once. This clonotype occurred a few times. Its antigen is not identified. Study-level points and caveats: One measure, the expanded intratumoral alpha and beta TCR count, tracked tumor mutation counts. Tracking of ubiquitous and regional nonsynonymous mutations by counts of ubiquitous and regional expanded TCRs, respectively, was seen.

The clonotype comes from a female donor with early-stage non-small cell lung cancer. The starting material was lung tumor tissue, obtained at surgery.

CDR3 bases: TGCAGTGCTTTGAGCGGGAACCAAGAGACCCAGTACTTC. This encodes CSALSGNQETQYF. The chain uses TRBV20-1 and TRBJ2-5; TRBD2 matches 7 bases. Germline CDR1 DFQATT, CDR2 SNEGSKA (reference sequence). The CDR3 totals 13 residues. V lost 5 bases, J lost 0 bases, and 3 bases stayed unmatched.